The T cell receptor beta chain under discussion was sequenced for a study of OX40 agonist ivuxolimab in advanced cancers. The assay was immunoSEQ multiplex PCR, and TCRdb's table has in-frame clones only and misses some. Of tens of thousands of clones in the sample, about 80% were seen once. Study-level findings and limits: At 0.1 to 3.0 mg/kg, clonal expansion of CD4+ and CD8+ blood T cells had occurred by week 6. There were, on average, more expanded clones in CD8+ T cells than in CD4+.

Germline V gene lookup returns CDR1 MNHEY and CDR2 SVGAGI. V was trimmed by 7 bases and J by 1 base, leaving 8 bases between them. The CDR3 is made up of 14 amino acids. Remarks on this clone: Its antigen remains unknown.

The J gene is TRBJ1-6, the V gene TRBV6-5, with D possibly being TRBD1 (6 bases). The receptor was isolated from an adult with an advanced solid tumor such as melanoma, head and neck, liver or kidney cancer. The sequences come from CD4+ or CD8+ T cells sorted from blood, collected in a trial of the OX40 agonist ivuxolimab. The CDR3 DNA follows: TGTGCCAGCAACCAGGGGTCCTATAATTCACCCCTCCACTTT. It yields the protein CASNQGSYNSPLHF.